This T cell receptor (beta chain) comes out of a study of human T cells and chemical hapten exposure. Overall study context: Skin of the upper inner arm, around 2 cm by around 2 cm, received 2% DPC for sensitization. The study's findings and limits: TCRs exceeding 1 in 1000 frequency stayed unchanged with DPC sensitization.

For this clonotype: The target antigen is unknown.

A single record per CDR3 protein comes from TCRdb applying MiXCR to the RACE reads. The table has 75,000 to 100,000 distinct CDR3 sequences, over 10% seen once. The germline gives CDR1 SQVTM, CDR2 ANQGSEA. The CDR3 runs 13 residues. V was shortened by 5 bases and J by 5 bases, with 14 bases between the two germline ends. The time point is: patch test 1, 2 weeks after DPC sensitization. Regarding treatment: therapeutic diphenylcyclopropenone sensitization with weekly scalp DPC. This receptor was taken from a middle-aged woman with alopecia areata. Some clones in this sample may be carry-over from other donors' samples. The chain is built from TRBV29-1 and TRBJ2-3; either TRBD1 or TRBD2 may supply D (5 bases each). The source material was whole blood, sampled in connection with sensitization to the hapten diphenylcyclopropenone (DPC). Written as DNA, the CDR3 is TGCAGCGTTATGAGGGACCCACGAGATACGCAGTATTTT. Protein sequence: CSVMRDPRDTQYF.